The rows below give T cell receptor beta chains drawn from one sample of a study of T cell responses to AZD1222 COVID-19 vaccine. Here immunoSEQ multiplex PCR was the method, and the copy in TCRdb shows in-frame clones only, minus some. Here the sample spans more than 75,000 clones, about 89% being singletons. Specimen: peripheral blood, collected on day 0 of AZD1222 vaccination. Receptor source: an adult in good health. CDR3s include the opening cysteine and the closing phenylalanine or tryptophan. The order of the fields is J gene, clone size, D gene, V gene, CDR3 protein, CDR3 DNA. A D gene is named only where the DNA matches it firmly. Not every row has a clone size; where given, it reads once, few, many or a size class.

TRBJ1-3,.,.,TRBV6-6,CASSYSNFGGGNTIYF,TGTGCCAGCAGTTACTCGAATTTTGGGGGTGGAAACACCATATATTTT
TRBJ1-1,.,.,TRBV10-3,CATGEVEAFF,TGTGCCACAGGCGAAGTGGAAGCTTTCTTT
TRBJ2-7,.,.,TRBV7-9,CASSLGGRTQYF,TGTGCCAGCAGCTTAGGGGGGAGGACACAGTACTTC
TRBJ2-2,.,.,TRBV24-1,CATSQTGLTGELFF,TGTGCCACCAGTCAGACAGGATTGACCGGGGAGCTGTTTTTT
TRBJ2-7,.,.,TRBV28,CASSLAGSYEQYF,TGTGCCAGCAGTTTAGCGGGAAGCTACGAGCAGTACTTC
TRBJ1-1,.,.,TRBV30,CAWNPGLTEAFF,TGTGCCTGGAATCCGGGACTCACTGAAGCTTTCTTT
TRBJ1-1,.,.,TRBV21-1,CASSSQGMNTEAFF,TGTGCCAGCAGCTCTCAGGGCATGAACACTGAAGCTTTCTTT
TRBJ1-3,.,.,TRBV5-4,CASSLAQRGPGNTIYF,TGTGCCAGCAGCTTGGCTCAGAGGGGACCTGGAAACACCATATATTTT
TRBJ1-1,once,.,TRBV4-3,CASSQFGGANTEAFF,TGCGCCAGCAGCCAATTCGGGGGGGCCAACACTGAAGCTTTCTTT
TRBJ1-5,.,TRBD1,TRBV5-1,CASSLGTGEGQPQHF,TGCGCCAGCAGCTTGGGGACAGGGGAGGGGCAGCCCCAGCATTTT
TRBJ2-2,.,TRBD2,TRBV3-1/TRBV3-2,CASSSLAANTGELFF,TGTGCCAGCAGTTCTCTAGCGGCGAACACCGGGGAGCTGTTTTTT
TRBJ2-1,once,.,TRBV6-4,CASRVQGGSYNEQFF,TGTGCCAGCAGAGTTCAAGGGGGGTCCTACAATGAGCAGTTCTTC
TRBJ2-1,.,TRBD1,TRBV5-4,CASSLGQGMNEQFF,TGTGCCAGCAGCTTGGGACAGGGAATGAATGAGCAGTTCTTC
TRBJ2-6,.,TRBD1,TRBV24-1,CATSARTGPSSGANVLTF,TGTGCCACCAGTGCCCGGACAGGCCCAAGCTCTGGGGCCAACGTCCTGACTTTC
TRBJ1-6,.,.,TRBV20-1,CSATEHGNSPLHF,TGCAGTGCTACTGAGCACGGAAATTCACCCCTCCACTTT
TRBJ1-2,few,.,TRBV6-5,CASSYSMAYYGYTF,TGTGCCAGCAGTTACTCGATGGCGTACTATGGCTACACCTTC
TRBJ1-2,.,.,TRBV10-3,CAISEVWDGTYGYTF,TGTGCCATCAGTGAGGTCTGGGACGGGACCTATGGCTACACCTTC
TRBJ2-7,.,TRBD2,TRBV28,CASSLAGGLYEQYF,TGTGCCAGCAGTTTAGCGGGGGGCCTCTACGAGCAGTACTTC
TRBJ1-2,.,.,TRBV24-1,CATSETAKHGYTF,TGTGCCACCAGTGAGACAGCTAAACATGGCTACACCTTC
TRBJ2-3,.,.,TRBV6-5,CASSPTTREDTQYF,TGTGCCAGCAGCCCCACAACACGGGAGGATACGCAGTATTTT
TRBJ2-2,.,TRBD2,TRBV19,CASGYVAGPGELFF,TGTGCCAGCGGCTACGTAGCGGGGCCCGGGGAGCTGTTTTTT
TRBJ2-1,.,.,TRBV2,CASTGLAGRSYNEQFF,TGTGCCAGCACAGGGCTTGCGGGGCGCTCCTACAATGAGCAGTTCTTC
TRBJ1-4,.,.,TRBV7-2,CASSLGGPVGEKLFF,TGTGCCAGCAGCTTAGGGGGGCCGGTCGGTGAAAAACTGTTTTTT
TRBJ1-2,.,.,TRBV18,CASSPRQGSSGYTF,TGTGCCAGCTCACCACGGCAGGGTTCGTCCGGCTACACCTTC